This passage covers 28 T cell receptor beta chains from one sample sequenced in a study of blood T cell repertoires in COVID-19. Method: immunoSEQ multiplex PCR; TCRdb's copy keeps in-frame clones and lacks some. The sample carries some 99,000 clones, roughly 82% recorded once. Sequencing was performed on peripheral blood. These receptors all stem from a woman of 80 years or more with active or convalescent COVID-19.

The V call is TRBV19, the J call TRBJ2-2; TRBD1 matches 8 bases. The CDR3 runs to 15 residues. Per germline, CDR1 LNHDA and CDR2 SQIVND (reference sequence). J was trimmed by 6 bases and V by 3 bases; bases with no gene match: 6. The CDR3, as DNA: TGTGCCAGTAGTATGGGGGCAGGGGGCTCCGGGGAGCTGTTTTTT. As protein: CASSMGAGGSGELFF.

J is TRBJ1-1 and V is TRBV29-1; D is undetermined. Trimming shortened V by 4 bases and J by 6 bases, and 12 bases separated the two germline ends. CDR3 size: 12 residues. Germline CDR1 and CDR2: SQVTM and ANQGSEA. This CDR3 is CSVADPSSEAFF. The CDR3 nucleotides are TGCAGCGTTGCAGATCCCTCCTCTGAAGCTTTCTTT.

The rearrangement uses TRBV10-3 and TRBJ2-5; 14 bases agree with TRBD2. The CDR3 consists of 16 residues. Losses at the gene ends were 11 bases for V and 3 bases for J; bases not matched to a gene: 11. Germline assignment: CDR1 ENHRY and CDR2 SYGVKD. CDR3 protein: CAPHQMTSGREETQYF. The CDR3 coding sequence is TGTGCCCCCCATCAGATGACTAGCGGGAGGGAAGAGACCCAGTACTTC.

This clone was observed a few times. V is TRBV6-6 and J is TRBJ1-1; the match to TRBD1 covers 7 bases. This CDR3 is 15 amino acids long. The ends lost 5 bases at V and 1 base at J; junction bases unmatched: 7. CDR1 is MNHNY, CDR2 SVGAGI, per germline (reference sequence). This chain's CDR3 is CASSDPGTANTEAFF. As DNA, the CDR3 is TGTGCCAGCAGTGACCCCGGGACAGCGAACACTGAAGCTTTCTTT.

The CDR3 protein is CASSTPPGQGDNEQFF. The CDR3 nucleotides are TGTGCCAGCAGCACACCGCCGGGACAGGGGGACAATGAGCAGTTCTTC. This chain links TRBV9 with TRBJ2-1; TRBD1 matches at 11 bases. The CDR3 runs 16 residues. Per the germline V gene, CDR1 is SGDLS and CDR2 is YYNGEE. Trimming at V came to 4 bases and at J to 5 bases, leaving 8 bases not matched to a gene. Based on the CDR3 plus reference TRBV9 and TRBJ2-1, the full variable domain is DSGVTQTPKHLITATGQRVTLRCSPRSGDLSVYWYQQSLDQGLQFLIQYYNGEERAKGNILERFSAQQFPDLHSELNLSSLELGDSALYFCASSTPPGQGDNEQFFGPGTRLTVL.

This sequence joins TRBV10-1 and TRBJ2-7, with D perhaps TRBD2 (6 bases). The V end was cut by 4 bases, the J end by 5 bases, with 12 bases between. The germline V gene has CDR1 WNHNN and CDR2 SYGVQD (reference sequence). This CDR3 contains 13 residues. Here the CDR3 reads CASSGGGGNEQYF. The CDR3 DNA sequence: TGCGCCAGCAGTGGCGGAGGCGGGAACGAGCAGTACTTC.

This chain uses TRBV6-5 with TRBJ1-5; D is possibly TRBD1 (5 bases). V dropped 8 bases and J dropped 4 bases, with 12 bases sitting between them. The CDR3 runs to 13 residues. Germline values: CDR1 MNHEY, CDR2 SVGAGI. The CDR3 loop reads CASHARANQPQHF. The CDR3 DNA follows: TGTGCCAGCCACGCCAGGGCGAATCAGCCCCAGCATTTT.

V usage is TRBV24-1 and J usage is TRBJ2-1; D may be TRBD1 (5 bases). Germline CDR1 is KGHDR and CDR2 is SFDVKD. V lost 6 bases to trimming and J lost 7 bases, with 9 bases between them. This CDR3 comprises 12 residues. The CDR3 DNA reads as TGTGCCACCAGTAAAGGGGTGAATGAGCAGTTCTTC. This sequence encodes CATSKGVNEQFF.

This rearrangement joins TRBV5-1 to TRBJ1-1; D possibly corresponds to TRBD1 (5 bases). The length of the CDR3 is 14 residues. Trimming removed 2 bases at V and 7 bases at J, with 15 bases between. Germline CDR1 reads SGHRS; CDR2 reads YFSETQ. The CDR3 here is CASSFSGGGDEAFF. In nucleotides, the CDR3 is TGCGCCAGCAGCTTCAGCGGGGGAGGCGATGAAGCTTTCTTT.

This clone was detected a few times. The chain has TRBV27 and TRBJ2-1; 14 bases are a match to TRBD2. The CDR3 runs to 15 residues. Germline loops: CDR1 MNHEY, CDR2 SMNVEV (reference sequence). V was pared by 5 bases and J by 7 bases, with 4 bases of the junction left unmatched. The CDR3 sequence is CASSPRTSGRNEQFF. CDR3 bases: TGTGCCAGCAGTCCTAGGACTAGCGGGAGGAATGAGCAGTTCTTC.

The V and J genes are TRBV3-1 (or the pseudogene TRBV3-2) and TRBJ2-7, with D maybe TRBD2 (5 bases). The V gene's germline CDR1 is LGHDT and CDR2 YNNKEL (reference sequence). V lost 4 bases to trimming and J lost 0 bases, with 13 bases between them. CDR3 length: 15 residues. This CDR3 reads CASSLGLGSSYEQYF. CDR3 sequence (DNA): TGTGCCAGCAGCCTAGGTTTAGGGAGCTCCTACGAGCAGTACTTC.

Notes on this clone: The junction does not match germline at one end; this may be a read error. The J gene is TRBJ1-6, the V gene TRBV12-3 or TRBV12-4, with D perhaps TRBD1 (5 bases). The CDR3 spans 13 residues. The CDR3 DNA reads as TGTGCCAGCAGCTCCAAGCCGGGACTCCCGGTGAGGTTT. This sequence encodes CASSSKPGLPVRF.

The chain combines TRBV27 with TRBJ1-2; TRBD1 might be the D (5 bases). The CDR3 runs to 14 residues. The V gene's germline CDR1 is MNHEY and CDR2 SMNVEV (reference sequence). V shed 6 bases and J shed 2 bases, with 13 bases lying between them. Written as DNA, the CDR3 is TGTGCCAGCAGAACAGGATTTGCAAACTATGGCTACACCTTC. This encodes CASRTGFANYGYTF.

This chain links TRBV7-2 with TRBJ2-5, with 8 bases matching TRBD2. The ends lost 0 bases at V and 1 base at J; junction bases unmatched: 4. CDR1 is SGHTA, CDR2 FQGNSA, per germline. This CDR3 is 16 amino acids long. CDR3 residues: CASSLALAGTQETQYF. DNA of the CDR3: TGTGCCAGCAGCTTAGCGTTAGCGGGAACCCAAGAGACCCAGTACTTC.

The chain uses TRBV9 and TRBJ2-7, with D tentatively TRBD1 (6 bases). The CDR3 covers 14 residues. V dropped 1 base and J dropped 3 bases, with 11 bases sitting between them. Germline V gene data show CDR1 as SGDLS and CDR2 as YYNGEE. The CDR3 DNA follows: TGTGCCAGCAGCGTAACAGGGATAGGCTACGAGCAGTACTTC. Its translation is CASSVTGIGYEQYF.

The rearrangement links TRBV9 to TRBJ2-7; TRBD2 matches 12 bases. The CDR3 loop spans 16 amino acids. V lost 4 bases to trimming and J lost 1 base; unmatched junction nucleotides: 6. The germline V gene encodes CDR1 SGDLS and CDR2 YYNGEE. The CDR3 sequence: CASSPGLAGRSYEQYF. The CDR3 DNA reads TGTGCCAGCAGCCCCGGACTAGCGGGGAGATCCTACGAGCAGTACTTC.

The table lists this clone with many counts. This sequence joins TRBV28 and TRBJ1-2; 9 bases map to TRBD1. The germline V gene has CDR1 MDHEN and CDR2 SYDVKM. After removal of 2 bases from V and 8 bases from J, the junction contained 6 bases not matched to a gene. The CDR3 is 14 residues long. CDR3 sequence reads: CASSLGTGRGGYTF. CDR3 DNA sequence: TGTGCCAGCAGTTTAGGGACAGGGAGGGGCGGCTACACCTTC.

J is TRBJ1-3 and V is TRBV7-9; D is ambiguous. The CDR3 runs to 13 residues. The germline V and J ends were trimmed by 11 bases and 4 bases, with 15 bases remaining between them. The germline V gene encodes CDR1 SEHNR and CDR2 FQNEAQ (reference sequence). This chain's CDR3 is CAEEQARGNTIYF. CDR3 DNA sequence: TGTGCCGAGGAGCAAGCGCGAGGAAACACCATATATTTT.

The chain combines TRBV10-3 with TRBJ1-5; D is undetermined. The V end lost 4 bases, the J end lost 8 bases, and 12 bases lay between the germline ends. Germline CDR1 reads ENHRY; CDR2 reads SYGVKD. CDR3 length equals 13 residues. CDR3: CAISVGPGEPQHF. CDR3 bases: TGTGCCATCAGTGTCGGTCCGGGAGAGCCCCAGCATTTT.

J is TRBJ1-1 and V is TRBV9; TRBD1 matches at 11 bases. Germline V gene lookup returns CDR1 SGDLS and CDR2 YYNGEE. CDR3 length: 14 residues. V was clipped by 3 bases and J by 6 bases; unmatched bases: 4. CDR3 in DNA: TGTGCCAGCAGCGCTGGACAGGGGGCAGCTGAAGCTTTCTTT. The encoded protein is CASSAGQGAAEAFF.

This chain connects TRBV10-3 to TRBJ1-1, with 8 bases fitting TRBD1. CDR1 ENHRY and CDR2 SYGVKD come from the germline V gene. This CDR3 spans 13 amino acids. The V and J ends lost 4 bases and 6 bases, in that order; junction bases with no gene match: 4. The CDR3, as DNA: TGTGCCATCAGTGTTGACAGGGGCTCTGAAGCTTTCTTT. It specifies CAISVDRGSEAFF.

DNA for the CDR3: TGTGCCAGCACCCCGACAGGGGACAACTATGGCTACACCTTC. Its protein is CASTPTGDNYGYTF. V is TRBV6-5 and J is TRBJ1-2; TRBD1 aligns across 8 bases. The CDR3 is 14 residues long. Germline CDR1 reads MNHEY; CDR2 reads SVGAGI. J gave up 2 bases and V 7 bases, and 6 bases lay outside the gene matches.

This rearrangement joins TRBV4-1 to TRBJ2-3, with TRBD2 matching over 13 bases. Looked up from germline, CDR1 is MGHRA and CDR2 is YSYEKL. The CDR3 spans 15 residues. The V and J ends lost 6 bases and 5 bases, in that order; junction bases with no gene match: 5. The CDR3 bases are TGCGCCAGCAGACCGGGACTAGCGGGAAGAGATACGCAGTATTTT. This codes for CASRPGLAGRDTQYF.

This sequence joins TRBV7-3 and TRBJ2-1; D gene ambiguous. Trimming took 5 bases from V and 0 from J, leaving 11 bases between them. Germline V gene lookup returns CDR1 SGHTA and CDR2 FQGTGA. This CDR3 spans 15 amino acids. The CDR3 DNA reads TGTGCCAGCAGCCGCCAGCCGGGCTCCTACAATGAGCAGTTCTTC. Encoded protein: CASSRQPGSYNEQFF.

V usage is TRBV4-2 and J usage is TRBJ2-7; 13 bases are shared with TRBD2. The CDR3 contains 15 residues. The germline CDR1 and CDR2 sequences are LGHNA and YNFKEQ. Trimming removed 2 bases from V and 12 bases from J; junction bases left unmatched: 10. CDR3 sequence (DNA): TGTGCCAGCAGCCAACTGACTAGCGGGAGGTCGCTTCCGTACTTC. It codes for CASSQLTSGRSLPYF.

V is TRBV6-5 and J is TRBJ2-7, with 9 bases aligning to TRBD1. The V segment lost 0 bases and the J segment 4 bases; nucleotides outside the gene matches: 7. Germline CDR1 is MNHEY and CDR2 is SVGAGI. The CDR3 is 16 amino acids. The CDR3 loop reads CASSYSGTGSLYEQYF. CDR3 bases: TGTGCCAGCAGTTACTCCGGGACAGGGTCTCTTTACGAGCAGTACTTC.

The gene calls are TRBV30 and TRBJ2-5, with TRBD2 matching over 8 bases. This CDR3 contains 16 residues. Germline V gives CDR1 GTSNPN, CDR2 SVGIG (reference sequence). J gave up 5 bases and V 2 bases, and 13 bases lay outside the gene matches. CDR3 sequence: CAWSLSGSSYRETQYF. CDR3 bases: TGTGCCTGGAGTCTCAGCGGGAGCAGTTACCGGGAGACCCAGTACTTC.

This clone has only one observation. The V and J genes are TRBV2 and TRBJ1-1; 7 bases match TRBD1. Germline CDR1 and CDR2: SNHLY and FYNNEI. CDR3 length: 14 amino acids. V dropped 7 bases and J dropped 2; count of bases not matched to a gene: 7. The CDR3 DNA reads TGTGCCAGCATCGTTGACAGGGCCAACACTGAAGCTTTCTTT. It is translated as CASIVDRANTEAFF.